This TCR beta chain comes out of a study of blood T cell repertoires in COVID-19. Only in-frame clones appear in the TCRdb table, and some are missing; sequencing was by immunoSEQ multiplex PCR. The sample contains 320,000 or so clones, less than 85% of which appear only once. V lost 7 bases and J lost 2, with 10 bases in between. From germline, CDR1 is KGHDR and CDR2 SFDVKD. This CDR3 has 14 residues. The sequence derives from a woman under 40 who had been exposed to COVID-19. The V call is TRBV24-1, the J call TRBJ2-2; maybe TRBD2 (5 bases). Input material: PBMCs or T cells enriched from blood (not recorded which). The CDR3 bases are TGTGCCACCAGAACGGACTCAAACACCGGGGAGCTGTTTTTT. It is translated as CATRTDSNTGELFF.